What follows are 20 T cell receptor beta chains derived from one specimen sequenced in a study of CD8+ T cells in alopecia areata. Once RNA had been extracted, it was reverse transcribed into cDNA to act as the sequencing template. TCRdb's table, derived via immunoSEQ multiplex PCR, lists solely in-frame clones and lacks some. The sample lists more than 150,000 clones; less than 65% were seen once. The input for sequencing was CD8+ T cells sorted from blood, taken at week 0. All receptors come from a human donor with alopecia areata.

The table lists this clone with a few counts. The chain carries TRBV7-9 and TRBJ1-1; no reliable D call. CDR1 and CDR2 from the germline V gene are SEHNR and FQNEAQ (reference sequence). Trimming shortened V by 3 bases and J by 4 bases, and 18 bases separated the two germline ends. The CDR3 sequence is 16 residues long. CDR3 region: CASSFSTGKMCTEAFF. The CDR3 coding sequence is TGTGCCAGCAGCTTCTCGACTGGGAAAATGTGCACTGAAGCTTTCTTT.

A few counts support this clone. The chain has TRBV7-2 and TRBJ1-1, with 8 bases identical to TRBD1. CDR3 size: 14 residues. CDR1 and CDR2 (germline): SGHTA, FQGNSA. V was pared by 5 bases and J by 9 bases, with 11 bases of the junction left unmatched. CDR3 DNA sequence: TGTGCCAGCAGCCAGGACAGGGTTGATGGTAAAGCTTTCTTT. Translating it yields CASSQDRVDGKAFF.

The chain recombines TRBV5-4 with TRBJ1-5, with unresolved D. CDR1 and CDR2 from the germline V gene are SGHNT and YYREEE (reference sequence). V lost 3 bases, J lost 0 bases, and 7 bases lay in between. The CDR3 spans 14 residues. The CDR3 is CASSYSDSNQPQHF. The CDR3 DNA follows: TGTGCCAGCAGCTACAGTGATAGCAATCAGCCCCAGCATTTT.

The rearrangement joins TRBV27 to TRBJ1-1; D remains unclear. The germline CDR1 and CDR2 sequences are MNHEY and SMNVEV (reference sequence). V lost 0 bases and J 4 bases, leaving 6 bases between the germline ends. CDR3 length: 13 amino acids. Written as DNA, the CDR3 is TGTGCCAGCAGTTTATCAGTCCGCACTGAAGCTTTCTTT. This translates into CASSLSVRTEAFF.

CDR3 residues: CASSYKNTEAFF. Written as DNA, the CDR3 is TGTGCCAGCAGCTATAAGAACACTGAAGCTTTCTTT. J is TRBJ1-1 and V is TRBV7-9; no definite D call. Trimming took 4 bases from V and 1 from J, leaving 4 bases between them. CDR3 length: 12 residues. The germline V gene has CDR1 SEHNR and CDR2 FQNEAQ (reference sequence).

This chain uses TRBV25-1 with TRBJ1-1; maybe TRBD1 (6 bases). V was shortened by 4 bases and J by 6 bases, with 12 bases between the two germline ends. In germline, CDR1 is MGHDK, CDR2 SYGVNS. The CDR3 has 13 amino acids. CDR3 DNA: TGTGCCAGCAGTGCGGGGGGCGCCTCTGAAGCTTTCTTT. Its translation is CASSAGGASEAFF.

Regarding this clone: Other nucleotide sequences in the sample specify the same CDR3. The V and J genes are TRBV4-3 and TRBJ2-3; 10 positions match TRBD2. The CDR3 has 16 amino acids. CDR1 LGHNA and CDR2 YSLEER come from the germline V gene. The ends lost 0 bases at V and 4 bases at J; junction bases unmatched: 4. CDR3 in amino acids: CASSQDSSGGADTQYF. In DNA, the CDR3 is TGCGCCAGCAGCCAAGATTCTAGCGGGGGCGCAGATACGCAGTATTTT.

This chain links TRBV25-1 with TRBJ2-1; TRBD2 is a possible D gene (7 bases). The V gene's germline CDR1 is MGHDK and CDR2 SYGVNS. This CDR3 contains 13 residues. V gave up 6 bases and J gave up 7 bases, with 13 bases separating them. The CDR3 sequence: CASSGGLRNEQFF. The DNA for the CDR3 is TGTGCCAGCAGCGGGGGGCTACGGAATGAGCAGTTCTTC.

The chain carries TRBV7-2 and TRBJ1-1; D gene uncertain. CDR1 is SGHTA and CDR2 is FQGNSA in the germline V gene. The CDR3 sequence is 13 residues long. The V gene lost 5 bases and the J gene lost 4 bases, with 11 bases spanning the gap. The CDR3, as DNA: TGTGCCAGCAGCATAGGAGGTGGCACTGAAGCTTTCTTT. Translation: CASSIGGGTEAFF.

This clone was counted at least ten times. V gene TRBV2 combines with J gene TRBJ1-1, with no clear D. The CDR3 runs to 12 residues. The V and J ends lost 7 bases and 6 bases respectively, with 12 bases between them. Germline V lookup: CDR1 SNHLY, CDR2 FYNNEI. The DNA for the CDR3 is TGTGCCAGCACTCCCAGTGGGGCTGAAGCTTTCTTT. Its protein product is CASTPSGAEAFF.

In its sample, this clone was seen a few times. The sample contains more than one DNA sequence encoding this CDR3. This chain connects TRBV9 to TRBJ1-1; D remains unclear. Germline V gene data show CDR1 as SGDLS and CDR2 as YYNGEE. V was cut by 0 bases and J by 1 base, with 4 bases left in between. The CDR3 covers 13 residues. CDR3 in DNA: TGTGCCAGCAGCGTAGACTCGAACACTGAAGCTTTCTTT. Encoded protein: CASSVDSNTEAFF.

This chain links TRBV11-2 with TRBJ2-7, with D possibly being TRBD1 or TRBD2 (6 bases each). The CDR3 extends over 14 amino acids. Looked up from germline, CDR1 is SGHAT and CDR2 is FQNNGV. Between the trimmed V and J ends, which lost 5 bases and 2 bases, there was a span of 13 bases. CDR3 in amino acids: CASSPGAKPYEQYF. Written as DNA, the CDR3 is TGTGCCAGCAGCCCGGGGGCAAAACCCTACGAGCAGTACTTC.

V and J are TRBV5-6 and TRBJ2-3; D is uncertain. Trimming pared 4 bases from V and 0 bases from J, leaving 3 bases between. Germline-derived CDR1 and CDR2 are SGHDT and YYEEEE. The CDR3 extends over 12 amino acids. CDR3 coding DNA: TGTGCCAGCAGCCCTAGCACAGATACGCAGTATTTT. As protein: CASSPSTDTQYF.

This clone was recorded a few times. The chain has TRBV19 and TRBJ1-5; 9 nucleotides line up with TRBD1. Per germline, CDR1 LNHDA and CDR2 SQIVND (reference sequence). The CDR3 is 14 residues long. V lost 7 bases and J lost 6; bases outside the gene matches: 7. CDR3 residues: CASIRDRDSQPQHF. CDR3 coding DNA: TGTGCCAGTATCAGGGACAGGGATTCTCAGCCCCAGCATTTT.

The J gene is TRBJ2-7, the V gene TRBV5-6; D is unresolved. The CDR3 runs 14 residues. Between the trimmed V and J ends, which lost 4 bases and 2 bases, there was a span of 13 bases. Germline lookup yields CDR1 SGHDT and CDR2 YYEEEE. As DNA, the CDR3 is TGTGCCAGCAGCCCAGTAAATTCGGCCTACGAGCAGTACTTC. This sequence encodes CASSPVNSAYEQYF.

This chain uses TRBV5-6 with TRBJ1-2; 9 positions agree with TRBD1. J was trimmed by 6 bases and V by 2 bases; bases with no gene match: 5. Germline CDR1 and CDR2: SGHDT and YYEEEE. CDR3 length: 14 residues. CDR3 sequence: CASSLQGALNGYTF. As DNA, the CDR3 is TGTGCCAGCAGCTTACAGGGGGCGCTTAATGGCTACACCTTC.

The chain is built from TRBV7-2 and TRBJ1-2; 12 bases map to TRBD1. The V gene's germline CDR1 is SGHTA and CDR2 FQGNSA. J lost 11 bases, V lost 2 bases, and 9 bases had no gene match. The CDR3 is 15 amino acids. The CDR3 DNA sequence: TGTGCCAGCAGCTTAAGGATGGTGGGACAGGGGGCTTACACCTTC. Translation: CASSLRMVGQGAYTF.

This clone was found many times. The chain links TRBV7-2 to TRBJ2-7; 15 bases are a match to TRBD2. J gave up 1 base and V 4 bases, and 11 bases lay outside the gene matches. The CDR3 totals 19 residues. The V gene's germline CDR1 is SGHTA and CDR2 FQGNSA. The CDR3 sequence is CASSSPRGTSGGSSYEQYF. The CDR3 DNA follows: TGTGCCAGCAGCTCCCCCAGGGGGACTAGCGGGGGGTCGTCCTACGAGCAGTACTTC.

This clone was counted many times. The chain uses TRBV11-3 and TRBJ1-2, with D hard to call. The ends were cut back, 6 bases at V and 4 bases at J, with 9 bases in the middle. CDR3 length equals 12 residues. Germline CDR1 SGHNT, CDR2 YENEEA. The chain's CDR3 is CASSPMTYGYTF. The CDR3 bases are TGTGCCAGCAGTCCCATGACCTATGGCTACACCTTC.

The chain joins TRBV10-2 to TRBJ2-7; tentatively, D is TRBD2 (5 bases). Deletions cut 4 bases from V and 6 bases from J, with 10 bases between. Germline V gene lookup returns CDR1 WSHSY and CDR2 SAAADI. The CDR3 has 12 amino acids. The CDR3 DNA is TGCGCCAGCAGTGCCGGAGGATGCGAGCAGTACTTC. Translating it yields CASSAGGCEQYF.